The 21 T cell receptor beta chains given below trace back to one sample, sequenced in a study of shared clonotypes between healthy human individuals. Here immunoSEQ multiplex PCR was the method, and the copy in TCRdb shows in-frame clones only, minus some. Found here are 2,500,000 or so clones, around 94% of them singletons; the top ten hold about 0.13%. Sequenced material: naive CD4+ T cells sorted from blood. Noted subset: CD45RA+ positively selected. These receptors were taken from a man aged 18 to 35 in good health.

The chain employs TRBV7-9 and TRBJ2-4; D remains ambiguous. The CDR3 sequence is 14 residues long. CDR1 is SEHNR, CDR2 FQNEAQ, per germline (reference sequence). V dropped 0 bases and J dropped 7 bases, with 10 bases sitting between them. Here the CDR3 DNA reads TGTGCCAGCAGCTTAGCGGCCGGGCATAACATTCAGTACTTC. Translation: CASSLAAGHNIQYF.

This chain joins TRBV7-3 and TRBJ2-3; TRBD2 matches 10 bases. This CDR3 is built from 16 residues. Germline V gives CDR1 SGHTA, CDR2 FQGTGA. With V trimmed by 1 base and J by 1 base, 2 bases remained unmatched. CDR3 in DNA: TGTGCCAGCAGCTTAAAGCTAGCGGGGGGCACAGATACGCAGTATTTT. Protein sequence: CASSLKLAGGTDTQYF.

V gene TRBV9 combines with J gene TRBJ1-2, with D unclear. Looked up from germline, CDR1 is SGDLS and CDR2 is YYNGEE. This CDR3 contains 14 residues. V lost 4 bases, J lost 7 bases, and 17 bases lay in between. The CDR3 nucleotides read TGTGCCAGCAGCCCAATCGACGCTTCGGTTGGCTACACCTTC. Protein product: CASSPIDASVGYTF.

This chain joins TRBV6-1 and TRBJ2-7, with D possibly matching TRBD2 (5 bases). Germline lookup yields CDR1 MNHNS and CDR2 SASEGT. This CDR3 contains 13 residues. Trimming stripped 7 bases from V and 5 bases from J, with 15 bases between. The CDR3 region has the DNA TGTGCCAGCAAATTCGTGAAGCGGCACGAGCAGTACTTC. This encodes CASKFVKRHEQYF.

The CDR3 reads CARSLTGDQDTQYF. The CDR3 DNA is TGTGCCAGAAGCTTGACAGGGGATCAAGATACGCAGTATTTT. The genes are TRBV5-3 and TRBJ2-3, with 7 bases fitting TRBD1. TRBV5-3 is noted as an ORF with a role that remains uncertain. V lost 1 base, J lost 5 bases, and 4 bases stayed unmatched. CDR3 length: 14 amino acids.

CDR3: CASSSGQGAREKLFF. Here the CDR3 DNA reads TGTGCCAGCAGCTCCGGACAGGGGGCGCGCGAAAAACTGTTTTTT. The V and J genes are TRBV7-9 and TRBJ1-4; 11 bases align to TRBD1. From germline, CDR1 is SEHNR and CDR2 FQNEAQ (reference sequence). With 4 bases clipped from V and 8 bases from J, the junction kept 6 bases outside the gene matches. This CDR3 contains 15 residues.

With regard to this clone: Other DNA sequences in this sample translate to the same CDR3. This rearrangement joins TRBV6-1 to TRBJ1-6, with D unresolved. The CDR3 is 16 residues long. Germline V lookup: CDR1 MNHNS, CDR2 SASEGT. Trimming removed 4 bases at V and 0 bases at J, with 10 bases between. The CDR3 bases are TGTGCCAGCAGTGGAGACGCAAGCTCCTATAATTCACCCCTCCACTTT. Its protein product is CASSGDASSYNSPLHF.

The table lists this clone with a count of one. This chain connects TRBV7-2 to TRBJ2-7, with 8 nucleotides matching TRBD1. Looked up from germline, CDR1 is SGHTA and CDR2 is FQGNSA. The CDR3 runs 17 residues. Losses at the gene ends were 5 bases for V and 2 bases for J; bases not matched to a gene: 14. CDR3 nucleotides: TGTGCCAGCAGCGGCCGCGGTGGGACAGGCCTTCCCTACGAGCAGTACTTC. It codes for CASSGRGGTGLPYEQYF.

Remarks on this clone: Different DNA sequences within this sample yield the same CDR3. The genes are TRBV7-9 and TRBJ1-2; D remains unclear. Germline CDR1 and CDR2: SEHNR and FQNEAQ (reference sequence). The V end lost 1 base, the J end lost 4 bases, and 4 bases lay between the germline ends. CDR3 length: 12 residues. Written as DNA, the CDR3 is TGTGCCAGCAGCTTAGGAAGCTATGGCTACACCTTC. Translation gives CASSLGSYGYTF.

The V gene is TRBV11-2, the J gene TRBJ2-7, with D perhaps matching TRBD2 (8 bases). The CDR3 is made up of 15 amino acids. The V end lost 4 bases, the J end lost 9 bases, and 22 bases lay between the germline ends. The germline CDR1 and CDR2 sequences are SGHAT and FQNNGV. CDR3 nucleotide sequence: TGTGCCAGCAGCTCGACGGGACTAGGGGGCTTATTGCAGTACTTC. Translating it yields CASSSTGLGGLLQYF.

This clone occurred a few times. V usage is TRBV28 and J usage is TRBJ1-2, with D perhaps TRBD1 (5 bases). Germline V gene lookup returns CDR1 MDHEN and CDR2 SYDVKM. Trimming shortened V by 9 bases and J by 4 bases, and 12 bases separated the two germline ends. This CDR3 is 12 amino acids long. Here the CDR3 DNA reads TGTGCCAGTCGGGGAGGGGTCTATGGCTACACCTTC. As protein: CASRGGVYGYTF.

The chain combines TRBV2 with TRBJ1-4, with TRBD1 as a possible D gene (5 bases). Germline V gene lookup returns CDR1 SNHLY and CDR2 FYNNEI. The V and J ends lost 8 bases and 0 bases respectively, with 10 bases between them. The CDR3 runs to 14 residues. CDR3 DNA: TGTGCCAGCGTTCGACAGTCAACTAATGAAAAACTGTTTTTT. Translating it yields CASVRQSTNEKLFF.

This clone has just one count. The chain couples TRBV5-5 to TRBJ2-2; the D is unclear. Germline-derived CDR1 and CDR2 are SGHKS and YYEKEE (reference sequence). Trimming removed 1 base at V and 3 bases at J, with 10 bases between. This CDR3 is 15 amino acids long. DNA for the CDR3: TGTGCCAGCAGCTTGATGGGTTTGGACACCGGGGAGCTGTTTTTT. It translates to CASSLMGLDTGELFF.

This clone was seen just once. The chain uses TRBV7-2 and TRBJ1-2; D gene ambiguous. With 5 bases removed from V and 8 bases from J, the gap between germline ends came to 12 bases. The CDR3 extends over 12 amino acids. Germline V gene data show CDR1 as SGHTA and CDR2 as FQGNSA. CDR3 sequence: CASSPGGKGYTF. CDR3 DNA: TGTGCCAGCAGCCCCGGAGGGAAAGGCTACACCTTC.

This chain connects TRBV9 to TRBJ2-5, with D perhaps matching TRBD1 (7 bases). Trimming stripped 4 bases from V and 4 bases from J, with 17 bases between. The CDR3 totals 15 residues. Germline CDR1 and CDR2: SGDLS and YYNGEE. The CDR3, as DNA: TGTGCCAGCAGCTGGAGGGACTCAGGGGGAGAGACCCAGTACTTC. Translated: CASSWRDSGGETQYF.

As for this clone: Other DNA sequences in this sample translate to the same CDR3. The chain carries TRBV27 and TRBJ1-5; 10 nucleotides line up with TRBD1. This CDR3 has 15 amino acids. Germline-derived CDR1 and CDR2 are MNHEY and SMNVEV (reference sequence). Trimming cost V 5 bases and J 6 bases; bases outside gene matches: 7. Here the CDR3 reads CASSPRQGAGQPQHF. DNA for the CDR3: TGTGCCAGCAGTCCTAGACAGGGGGCAGGTCAGCCCCAGCATTTT.

The chain employs TRBV2 and TRBJ2-3, with D perhaps matching TRBD1 (5 bases). CDR1 is SNHLY and CDR2 is FYNNEI in the germline V gene. Trimming cost V 3 bases and J 14 bases, with 15 bases left between them. The CDR3 contains 12 residues. The CDR3 bases are TGTGCCAGCAGTGACCCAGCCCAGGGTCTGTATTTT. This codes for CASSDPAQGLYF.

The chain combines TRBV29-1 with TRBJ2-5; 11 bases agree with TRBD1. The CDR3 extends over 14 amino acids. With V trimmed by 5 bases and J by 11 bases, 13 bases remained unmatched. Germline CDR1 and CDR2: SQVTM and ANQGSEA. In DNA form, the CDR3 reads TGCAGCGTTTATATACGGACAGGGGGCTGGGAGCAGTACTTC. Translation: CSVYIRTGGWEQYF.

This rearrangement joins TRBV5-1 to TRBJ2-3, with 8 bases identical to TRBD2. V was pared by 5 bases and J by 3 bases, with 5 bases of the junction left unmatched. The germline V gene has CDR1 SGHRS and CDR2 YFSETQ. This CDR3 comprises 14 residues. CDR3 DNA sequence: TGCGCCAGCAGTCGGAGCGGGAGAACAGATACGCAGTATTTT. Translation: CASSRSGRTDTQYF.

This clone appeared once. The chain couples TRBV19 to TRBJ2-7; 10 positions match TRBD2. V gave up 6 bases and J gave up 2 bases; unmatched junction bases: 7. The CDR3 runs to 15 residues. Germline V CDR1 and CDR2: LNHDA, SQIVND (reference sequence). The CDR3: CASSPGAGGPYEQYF. The CDR3 DNA sequence: TGTGCCAGTAGCCCTGGAGCGGGAGGGCCCTACGAGCAGTACTTC. Based on the CDR3 plus reference TRBV19 and TRBJ2-7, the full variable domain is DGGITQSPKYLFRKEGQNVTLSCEQNLNHDAMYWYRQDPGQGLRLIYYSQIVNDFQKGDIAEGYSVSREKKESFPLTVTSAQKNPTAFYLCASSPGAGGPYEQYFGPGTRLTVT.

V and J are TRBV5-4 and TRBJ2-7; 8 nucleotides agree with TRBD1. Germline V gives CDR1 SGHNT, CDR2 YYREEE (reference sequence). The length of the CDR3 is 17 residues. J was trimmed by 0 bases and V by 0 bases; bases with no gene match: 8. CDR3 in DNA: TGTGCCAGCAGCTTGGCCGTCAAGGACAGGGCCTCCTACGAGCAGTACTTC. This gives the protein CASSLAVKDRASYEQYF.